This T cell receptor (beta chain) was retrieved from a study of blood T cell repertoires in COVID-19. The protocol was immunoSEQ multiplex PCR, while the TCRdb copy is restricted to in-frame clones and leaves out a portion. The repertoire includes 380,000 or so clones, approximately 88% of them detected once, and about 2.1% sits in the top ten. This receptor was obtained from a woman between 40 and 55 years old with acute COVID-19. Sequencing was performed on PBMCs or T cells enriched from blood (not recorded which).

The CDR3 reads CASSEVGGPYEQYF. The CDR3 DNA reads TGTGCCAGCAGTGAGGTAGGGGGACCCTACGAGCAGTACTTC. V and J are TRBV25-1 and TRBJ2-7, with D perhaps TRBD1 (6 bases). Germline V CDR1 and CDR2: MGHDK, SYGVNS. The CDR3 runs to 14 residues. Trimming cost V 3 bases and J 2 bases, with 11 bases left between them.